The TCR beta chain under discussion was sequenced for a study of T cell changes during pregnancy in multiple sclerosis (dated by TCRdb to 2018 to 2020). Some background on the complete study: In women with multiple sclerosis, the researchers looked at how the T cell repertoire shifted as pregnancy progressed.

Reading from cysteine to phenylalanine, the CDR3 counts 14 amino acids. The only DNA kept is the CDR3, 42 bases in frame from the first base. The germline V gene encodes CDR1 SGHNT and CDR2 YYREEE (reference sequence). V trim: 2 bases; J trim: 5 bases; unmatched bases: 4. Receptor libraries were prepared by the immunoSEQ multiplex PCR assay. TCRdb took over this immuneACCESS table, retaining in-frame rearrangements with V and J assigned. Such tables are incomplete; in checked studies, under half of the missing clones stem from an unresolved V gene, and the remainder is unexplained. The sample table records some 77,000 clones; around nine tenths of these occur just once. The top ten hold about 1.9% of the sample. As to this clone: Its antigen target is currently unknown. Base quality data are lacking; no much larger clone is found one base away.

Here the sequenced sample was peripheral blood, taken before pregnancy. This receptor was obtained from a female donor with multiple sclerosis, enrolled in a pregnancy study. The rearrangement joined TRBV5-4 to TRBJ2-3, and 8 bases in between align with TRBD1. The DNA sequence follows: TGTGCCAGCAGCTTCGGACAGGGTGGAGATACGCAGTATTTT. Translation gives CASSFGQGGDTQYF.